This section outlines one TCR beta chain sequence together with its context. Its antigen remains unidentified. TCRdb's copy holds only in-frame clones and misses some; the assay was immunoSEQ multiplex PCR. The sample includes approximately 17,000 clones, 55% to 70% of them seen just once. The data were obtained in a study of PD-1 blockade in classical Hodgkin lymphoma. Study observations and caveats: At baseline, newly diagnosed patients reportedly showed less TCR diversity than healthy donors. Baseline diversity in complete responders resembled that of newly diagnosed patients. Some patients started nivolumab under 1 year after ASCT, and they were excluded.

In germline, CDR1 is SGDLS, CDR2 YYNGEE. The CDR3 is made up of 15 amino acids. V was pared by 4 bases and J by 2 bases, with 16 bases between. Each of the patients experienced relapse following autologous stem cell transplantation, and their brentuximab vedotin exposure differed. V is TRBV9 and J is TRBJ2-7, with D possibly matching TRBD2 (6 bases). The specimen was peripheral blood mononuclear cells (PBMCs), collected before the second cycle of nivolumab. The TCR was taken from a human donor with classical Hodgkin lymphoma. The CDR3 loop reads CASSPFPTGAYEQYF. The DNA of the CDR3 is TGTGCCAGCAGCCCGTTCCCTACGGGAGCCTACGAGCAGTACTTC.